The text below deals with one T cell receptor (beta chain). What it binds is not known. Repertoires were generated with immunoSEQ multiplex PCR, while TCRdb's copy carries only in-frame clones and drops some. Here the sample spans about 3,500 clones, around 80% being singletons. The data belong to a study of hypomethylating agent response in myelodysplastic syndrome. General study findings and limits: Lack of age-matching between healthy donors and MDS patients could bias comparison. After treatment, novel clonotypes emerged more in responders, contracted ones more in non-responders.

This sequence originates from a human donor with myelodysplastic syndrome. Sequenced here: bone marrow, sampled before or after starting hypomethylating agent treatment for myelodysplastic syndrome (not recorded which).

The CDR3 coding sequence is TGTGCCAGCAGCTTAACGGTAGGTTATGAGCAGTTCTTC. Its protein is CASSLTVGYEQFF. This chain joins TRBV7-3 and TRBJ2-1; D is unresolved. CDR1 is SGHTA and CDR2 is FQGTGA in the germline V gene. This CDR3 contains 13 residues. Deletions cut 0 bases from V and 8 bases from J, with 8 bases between.